Sequencing of this T cell receptor (beta chain) was carried out in a study of cytomegalovirus exposure and HLA in healthy donors. Germline CDR1 reads SGHAT; CDR2 reads FQDESV (reference sequence). CDR3 length: 18 amino acids. The junction had 9 bases not matched to a gene; V was cut back by 1 base and J by 0 bases. Participants comprised healthy donors of bone marrow. As concerns this clone: Its target is unknown.

Study-wide results and limits: The study listed roughly 160 cytomegalovirus-associated TCR beta chains.

PCR employed 60 Vbeta and 13 Jbeta primers. Generated by immunoSEQ multiplex PCR, the TCRdb table keeps only in-frame clones and is missing some. Among approximately 140,000 clones listed, roughly four fifths were seen once. The clonotype originates from a boy under 18 in good health and CMV-seronegative. This chain joins TRBV11-1 and TRBJ2-1, with 7 positions matching TRBD2. Sequenced material: PBMCs. The CDR3 spells CASSLDWPSGRSYNEQFF. CDR3 sequence (DNA): TGTGCCAGCAGCTTAGATTGGCCTAGCGGCCGCTCCTACAATGAGCAGTTCTTC.